This TCR beta chain stems from a study of T cells in tuberculosis. Study-level information: A South African cohort included IGRA-negative adolescents, latently infected IGRA-positive adolescents and adults with active tuberculosis. Overall study results and limits: GEM motif frequencies gave around 70% accuracy; the GMM repertoire gave roughly 85%. Active tuberculosis patients had shorter CDR3-alpha; the beta difference was nonsignificant.

The table lists this clone with a few counts. Its antigen is not identified. On average about 92,000 T cells per donor were immunosequenced. This table comes from immunoSEQ multiplex PCR, and its TCRdb copy is limited to in-frame clones, with some not included. Of around 45,000 clones listed, less than 95% were seen once; the top ten hold about 2%. V was pared by 7 bases and J by 4 bases, with 6 bases between. The CDR3 spans 11 residues. Germline assignment: CDR1 SNHLY and CDR2 FYNNEI. The sequence was collected from a donor aged 10 to 29 with latent tuberculosis or without tuberculosis infection. Some clones in this sample may be carry-over from other donors' samples. The material sequenced was PBMCs. The J gene is TRBJ2-3, the V gene TRBV2; no firm D call. CDR3 region: CASNIADTQYF. CDR3 in DNA: TGTGCCAGCAACATTGCAGATACGCAGTATTTT.